Shown below are 30 T cell receptor beta chains from a single sample sequenced in a study of blood T cell repertoires in COVID-19. Clones were sequenced by immunoSEQ multiplex PCR, and TCRdb holds only the in-frame ones, with some missing. The data hold over 120,000 clones, with roughly 89% observed a single time. The sequenced sample consisted of peripheral blood. The receptors stem from a woman aged 50 to 60 with acute or convalescent COVID-19.

The chain carries TRBV29-1 and TRBJ2-2; TRBD1 agrees at 7 bases. The CDR3 has 14 amino acids. Germline CDR1 SQVTM, CDR2 ANQGSEA. V shed 3 bases, J shed 4 bases, and the junction held 5 bases outside the gene matches. CDR3 amino acids: CSVEATGVTGELFF. The CDR3 DNA reads TGCAGCGTTGAGGCTACAGGGGTCACCGGGGAGCTGTTTTTT.

The genes are TRBV7-2 and TRBJ2-3; 8 nucleotides match TRBD2. This CDR3 has 14 residues. CDR1 SGHTA and CDR2 FQGNSA come from the germline V gene. V gave up 5 bases and J gave up 4 bases; unmatched junction bases: 5. The CDR3 reads CASSLPGGADTQYF. CDR3 coding DNA: TGTGCCAGCAGCCTCCCGGGGGGGGCAGATACGCAGTATTTT.

This clone ranks as medium-sized. CDR3 amino acids: CASSLDRNGYTF. As DNA, the CDR3 is TGCGCCAGCAGCTTGGACAGGAATGGCTACACCTTC. The rearrangement links TRBV5-1 to TRBJ1-2, with D perhaps matching TRBD1 (5 bases). The germline gives CDR1 SGHRS, CDR2 YFSETQ. This CDR3 has 12 residues. V lost 0 bases and J lost 6, with 6 bases in between.

This chain links TRBV4-2 with TRBJ2-1, with a weak D call TRBD2 (7 bases). Germline V lookup: CDR1 LGHNA, CDR2 YNFKEQ. V shed 4 bases and J shed 5 bases, with 21 bases lying between them. There are 17 residues in the CDR3. This CDR3 is CASSPGGASHKDNEQFF. DNA for the CDR3: TGTGCCAGCAGCCCTGGGGGGGCTTCACACAAAGACAATGAGCAGTTCTTC.

The V call is TRBV6-1, the J call TRBJ1-5; possible D gene TRBD1, 5 bases. V dropped 2 bases and J dropped 8 bases, with 10 bases sitting between them. Germline CDR1 and CDR2: MNHNS and SASEGT. The CDR3 is made up of 13 amino acids. The CDR3 loop is CASSEQGSEPQHF. The CDR3 DNA reads as TGTGCCAGCAGTGAACAGGGATCAGAGCCCCAGCATTTT.

The V gene is TRBV10-3, the J gene TRBJ1-2; 8 nucleotides line up with TRBD1. Losses at the gene ends were 6 bases for V and 0 bases for J; bases not matched to a gene: 6. The CDR3 contains 15 residues. Per germline, CDR1 ENHRY and CDR2 SYGVKD. CDR3 residues: CAIRLDRETNYGYTF. The DNA of the CDR3 is TGTGCCATCAGACTGGACAGGGAAACTAACTATGGCTACACCTTC.

The V call is TRBV9, the J call TRBJ2-7, with TRBD2 identical over 12 bases. V lost 2 bases to trimming and J lost 0 bases; unmatched junction nucleotides: 6. Germline V gene data show CDR1 as SGDLS and CDR2 as YYNGEE. This CDR3 has 17 residues. The CDR3 region is CASSVSLAGGSSYEQYF. CDR3 sequence (DNA): TGTGCCAGCAGCGTGTCACTAGCGGGAGGATCCTCCTACGAGCAGTACTTC.

This clone was seen just once. The rearrangement links TRBV11-3 to TRBJ1-3; 8 nucleotides line up with TRBD1. Germline-derived CDR1 and CDR2 are SGHNT and YENEEA. V trimming: 5 bases; J trimming: 2 bases; junction bases outside the gene matches: 2. The CDR3 contains 14 residues. Here the CDR3 reads CASSPGQAGNTIYF. CDR3 in DNA: TGTGCCAGCAGCCCGGGACAGGCTGGAAACACCATATATTTT.

V usage is TRBV29-1 and J usage is TRBJ1-2; 7 bases line up with TRBD1. J was trimmed by 3 bases and V by 5 bases; bases with no gene match: 15. The CDR3 covers 16 residues. Germline assignment: CDR1 SQVTM and CDR2 ANQGSEA. This CDR3 reads CSVRTYGDSLDYGYTF. Here the CDR3 DNA reads TGCAGCGTTCGCACATACGGGGACAGTCTCGACTATGGCTACACCTTC.

V and J are TRBV7-9 and TRBJ1-1; D is unresolved. V lost 3 bases and J 5 bases, leaving 10 bases between the germline ends. Germline V CDR1 and CDR2: SEHNR, FQNEAQ (reference sequence). The CDR3 sequence is 13 residues long. This chain's CDR3 is CASSFFQVTEAFF. Written as DNA, the CDR3 is TGTGCCAGCAGCTTCTTCCAGGTAACTGAAGCTTTCTTT.

This clone was picked up one time. The chain links TRBV27 to TRBJ1-2, with D tentatively TRBD1 (6 bases). The germline V gene encodes CDR1 MNHEY and CDR2 SMNVEV (reference sequence). The CDR3 totals 13 residues. The ends were cut back, 5 bases at V and 2 bases at J, with 9 bases in the middle. The CDR3 here is CASSRTVNYGYTF. The CDR3 bases are TGTGCCAGCAGTCGGACAGTGAACTATGGCTACACCTTC.

The chain carries TRBV6-5 and TRBJ1-3; 7 nucleotides align to TRBD1. J lost 7 bases, V lost 5 bases, and 5 bases had no gene match. CDR1 and CDR2 (germline): MNHEY, SVGAGI. This CDR3 has 13 amino acids. The CDR3 here is CASSRQGDNTIYF. For the CDR3, the DNA is TGTGCCAGCAGTAGACAGGGAGATAACACCATATATTTT.

CDR3 sequence: CASSKNSPGGWNTGELFF. The CDR3 region has the DNA TGTGCCAGCAGTAAAAACTCCCCGGGGGGCTGGAACACCGGGGAGCTGTTTTTT. This chain connects TRBV3-1 (or the pseudogene TRBV3-2) to TRBJ2-2; possible D gene TRBD2, 7 bases. The V gene's germline CDR1 is LGHDT and CDR2 YNNKEL (reference sequence). V was clipped by 6 bases and J by 1 base, with 21 bases between them. The CDR3 totals 18 residues.

This sequence joins TRBV27 and TRBJ2-1, with 12 bases aligning to TRBD2. Germline CDR1 and CDR2: MNHEY and SMNVEV (reference sequence). V lost 2 bases, J lost 3 bases, and 5 bases stayed unmatched. This CDR3 spans 17 amino acids. As DNA, the CDR3 is TGTGCCAGCAGTTTACCCTCGACTAGCGGGGGCTACAATGAGCAGTTCTTC. Its translation: CASSLPSTSGGYNEQFF.

The chain recombines TRBV9 with TRBJ2-2; D is unresolved. CDR1 SGDLS and CDR2 YYNGEE come from the germline V gene. V lost 0 bases, J lost 0 bases, and 6 bases lay in between. This CDR3 spans 15 amino acids. CDR3 loop: CASSVDLSNTGELFF. CDR3 nucleotide sequence: TGTGCCAGCAGCGTAGATTTATCGAACACCGGGGAGCTGTTTTTT.

This clone was detected only once. This chain links TRBV9 with TRBJ1-2; tentative D call: TRBD1 (6 bases). V was pared by 0 bases and J by 0 bases, with 15 bases between. Germline V gene data show CDR1 as SGDLS and CDR2 as YYNGEE. The CDR3 is 17 amino acids. The CDR3 reads CASSVAQEGGANYGYTF. The CDR3 region has the DNA TGTGCCAGCAGCGTAGCTCAGGAAGGGGGGGCTAACTATGGCTACACCTTC.

The chain has TRBV2 and TRBJ2-3, with TRBD2 matching 11 bases. The CDR3 covers 17 residues. V was pared by 3 bases and J by 0 bases, with 5 bases of the junction left unmatched. Germline values: CDR1 SNHLY, CDR2 FYNNEI. CDR3 in DNA: TGTGCCAGCAGTGATTCTTTAGCGGGGGGGAGCACAGATACGCAGTATTTT. Amino acids: CASSDSLAGGSTDTQYF. Supplemented by reference TRBV2 and TRBJ2-3, the full variable domain reads EPEVTQTPSHQVTQMGQEVILRCVPISNHLYFYWYRQILGQKVEFLVSFYNNEISEKSEIFDDQFSVERPDGSNFTLKIRSTKLEDSAMYFCASSDSLAGGSTDTQYFGPGTRLTVL.

The chain joins TRBV6-5 to TRBJ1-6; maybe TRBD1 (6 bases). Per the germline V gene, CDR1 is MNHEY and CDR2 is SVGAGI. This CDR3 contains 15 residues. Trimming cost V 5 bases and J 6 bases, with 14 bases left between them. In DNA, the CDR3 is TGTGCCAGCAGTACAGGGTCTGGTCGTAATTCACCCCTCCACTTT. This sequence encodes CASSTGSGRNSPLHF.

The rearrangement links TRBV12-3 or TRBV12-4 to TRBJ2-3; D gene uncertain. The CDR3 spans 13 residues. V was clipped by 2 bases and J by 3 bases, with 6 bases between them. This CDR3 is CASSLQETDTQYF. The CDR3 bases are TGTGCCAGCAGTTTACAGGAAACAGATACGCAGTATTTT.

The chain joins TRBV6-5 to TRBJ1-1; 7 bases are shared with TRBD1. The germline V gene encodes CDR1 MNHEY and CDR2 SVGAGI. CDR3 length equals 14 residues. V lost 8 bases to trimming and J lost 4 bases; unmatched junction nucleotides: 10. The CDR3 coding sequence is TGTGCCAGCGGCTCAAGACAGGGCGTCACTGAAGCTTTCTTT. This codes for CASGSRQGVTEAFF.

This sequence joins TRBV19 and TRBJ1-2; 7 nucleotides match TRBD1. V lost 7 bases and J lost 7; bases outside the gene matches: 15. Per germline, CDR1 LNHDA and CDR2 SQIVND (reference sequence). This CDR3 has 15 residues. The CDR3 DNA reads as TGTGCCAGTACCGTCTCTTCCGGGACAGAGGGTGGCTACACCTTC. This sequence encodes CASTVSSGTEGGYTF. Looking up the rest from reference TRBV19 and TRBJ1-2 gives the full variable domain: DGGITQSPKYLFRKEGQNVTLSCEQNLNHDAMYWYRQDPGQGLRLIYYSQIVNDFQKGDIAEGYSVSREKKESFPLTVTSAQKNPTAFYLCASTVSSGTEGGYTFGSGTRLTVV.

The V and J genes are TRBV30 and TRBJ2-7, with TRBD2 matching 8 bases. CDR3 size: 13 residues. V was clipped by 2 bases and J by 4 bases; unmatched bases: 4. Germline CDR1 reads GTSNPN; CDR2 reads SVGIG (reference sequence). CDR3 bases: TGTGCCTGGAGTATCTTAGCGGGATACGAGCAGTACTTC. It encodes CAWSILAGYEQYF.

This clone was seen just once. The chain combines TRBV19 with TRBJ1-1; D is undetermined. From germline, CDR1 is LNHDA and CDR2 SQIVND (reference sequence). This CDR3 contains 13 residues. V was clipped by 7 bases and J by 1 base, with 10 bases between them. Here the CDR3 DNA reads TGTGCCAGTATAGAGGGTGAGAACACTGAAGCTTTCTTT. Encoded protein: CASIEGENTEAFF.

The rearrangement joins TRBV15 to TRBJ2-2, with 13 bases fitting TRBD2. Germline V gives CDR1 LNHNV, CDR2 YYDKDF (reference sequence). The CDR3 extends over 20 amino acids. V dropped 0 bases and J dropped 2; count of bases not matched to a gene: 9. CDR3 DNA sequence: TGTGCCACCAGCAGAGATTTTCGGACTAGCGGGGGCGGAAACACCGGGGAGCTGTTTTTT. Protein product: CATSRDFRTSGGGNTGELFF. Full variable domain (remainder filled in from reference TRBV15 and TRBJ2-2): DAMVIQNPRYQVTQFGKPVTLSCSQTLNHNVMYWYQQKSSQAPKLLFHYYDKDFNNEADTPDNFQSRRPNTSFCFLDIRSPGLGDTAMYLCATSRDFRTSGGGNTGELFFGEGSRLTVL.

The chain combines TRBV6-1 with TRBJ1-5, with D tentatively TRBD1 (5 bases). The V gene lost 3 bases and the J gene lost 3 bases, with 15 bases spanning the gap. The CDR3 has 16 amino acids. Germline-derived CDR1 and CDR2 are MNHNS and SASEGT. In nucleotides, the CDR3 is TGTGCCAGCAGTGACCGACAGTTTATTTCCAATCAGCCCCAGCATTTT. This sequence encodes CASSDRQFISNQPQHF.

The table lists this clone with a count of one. The CDR3: CASSSLLYEQYF. The CDR3 coding sequence is TGTGCCAGCAGTTCCCTGTTATACGAGCAGTACTTC. The rearrangement joins TRBV28 to TRBJ2-7; D unclear. CDR3 length equals 12 residues. CDR1 and CDR2 (germline): MDHEN, SYDVKM. V was cut by 4 bases and J by 4 bases, with 8 bases left in between.

The chain couples TRBV29-1 to TRBJ2-3; 15 bases match TRBD2. This CDR3 has 17 amino acids. After removal of 2 bases from V and 3 bases from J, the junction contained 6 bases not matched to a gene. CDR1 is SQVTM and CDR2 is ANQGSEA in the germline V gene. The CDR3 loop is CSVEKGTSGRMTDTQYF. The CDR3 DNA is TGCAGCGTTGAAAAGGGGACTAGCGGGAGGATGACAGATACGCAGTATTTT.

The J gene is TRBJ2-3, the V gene TRBV9, with a weak D call TRBD1 (6 bases). V lost 4 bases and J 4 bases, leaving 19 bases between the germline ends. The germline gives CDR1 SGDLS, CDR2 YYNGEE. The CDR3 loop spans 16 amino acids. The CDR3 nucleotides read TGTGCCAGCAGCCGCGGCCCCAGGGGACGGGCAGATACGCAGTATTTT. The encoded protein is CASSRGPRGRADTQYF.

This clone occurred a few times. This chain links TRBV6-5 with TRBJ1-2, with TRBD1 identical over 10 bases. The CDR3 consists of 15 residues. The ends lost 5 bases at V and 3 bases at J; junction bases unmatched: 6. CDR1 MNHEY and CDR2 SVGAGI come from the germline V gene. The CDR3: CASSLGQGMDYGYTF. The DNA of the CDR3 is TGTGCCAGCAGTCTGGGACAGGGGATGGACTATGGCTACACCTTC.

The chain has TRBV19 and TRBJ1-1; a possible D gene is TRBD1 (5 bases). Trimming shortened V by 5 bases and J by 1 base, and 14 bases separated the two germline ends. The CDR3 consists of 15 residues. Germline V gene sequence: CDR1 LNHDA, CDR2 SQIVND (reference sequence). CDR3 nucleotide sequence: TGTGCCAGTAGTCTCGGACGGGGGGGGAACACTGAAGCTTTCTTT. Its translation is CASSLGRGGNTEAFF.